A selection of T cell receptor beta chains follows, all from one sample in a study of blood T cell repertoires in COVID-19. Using immunoSEQ multiplex PCR, the repertoire was profiled, and TCRdb retains in-frame clones only, with some absent. The sample has around 39,000 clones, over 75% seen once; the top ten hold approximately 9.5%. Sequenced: peripheral blood. These receptors were taken from a human donor in a cohort sampled during active COVID-19. The CDR3 runs from the conserved cysteine through the conserved F or W. Each record gives: D gene, J gene, V gene, clone size, CDR3 DNA, CDR3 protein. A D gene is named only where the DNA matches it firmly. Some rows mark clone size as missing; the rest say once, few, many or name a class of expanded clone.

TRBD1 | TRBJ1-4 | TRBV18 | . | TGTGCCAGCTCACCACCGGCAGGGGGCCGTGAAAAACTGTTTTTT | CASSPPAGGREKLFF
. | TRBJ1-3 | TRBV6-1 | . | TGTGCCAGCAGTGAAGAGTGGCCAAGAACTGGAAACACCATATATTTT | CASSEEWPRTGNTIYF
. | TRBJ1-5 | TRBV7-2 | . | TGTGCCAGCAGCTTAGGACACAATAGCAATCAGCCCCAGCATTTT | CASSLGHNSNQPQHF
. | TRBJ2-7 | TRBV30 | . | TGTGCCTGGACTGGGCAGGGGGGTTATTACGAGCAGTACTTC | CAWTGQGGYYEQYF
. | TRBJ2-7 | TRBV30 | few | TGTGCCTGGAGTGAAGGGACAATCGACGAGCAGTACTTC | CAWSEGTIDEQYF
TRBD1 | TRBJ1-4 | TRBV6-1 | . | TGTGCCAGCAGTGAGTACAGGGGGCTAGGACTGTTTTTT | CASSEYRGLGLFF
. | TRBJ1-5 | TRBV5-1 | . | TGCGCCAGCAGCCCCGACGATTCGCGGCAGCCCCAGCATTTT | CASSPDDSRQPQHF
TRBD1 | TRBJ2-4 | TRBV3-1/TRBV3-2 | . | TGTGCCAGCAGCCAGACAGGGGTGAACATTCAGTACTTC | CASSQTGVNIQYF
. | TRBJ2-5 | TRBV28 | . | TGTGCCAGCAGTTTGCCGCGACAAGAGACCCAGTACTTC | CASSLPRQETQYF
TRBD1 | TRBJ2-7 | TRBV6-2/TRBV6-3 | once | TGTGCCAGCAGTGGGGTAAGGGACAGTATGTTCGAGCAGTACTTC | CASSGVRDSMFEQYF
TRBD1 | TRBJ2-2 | TRBV19 | . | TGTGCCAGTATCCCCGGGACAGGGGTCACCGGGGAGCTGTTTTTT | CASIPGTGVTGELFF
. | TRBJ1-2 | TRBV6-1 | . | TGTGCCAGCAGAGAAGAATCGGGCTATGGCTACACCTTC | CASREESGYGYTF
TRBD2 | TRBJ2-7 | TRBV7-9 | . | TGTGCCAGCAGCTTAATGTCCAGCGGGAGTGTGGCCTACGAGCAGTACTTC | CASSLMSSGSVAYEQYF
. | TRBJ2-5 | TRBV18 | . | TGTGCCAGCTCCCGACAGGCTCAAGAGACCCAGTACTTC | CASSRQAQETQYF
. | TRBJ1-2 | TRBV9 | . | TGTGCCAGCAGCTCGCAGTCGGGCTACACCTTC | CASSSQSGYTF
. | TRBJ1-1 | TRBV29-1 | . | TGCAGCGTTGTATCGGGAGGTAGAACTGAAGCTTTCTTT | CSVVSGGRTEAFF
TRBD1 | TRBJ2-5 | TRBV28 | . | TGTGCCAGCAGTTTGACAGGGGGCAGGGAGACCCAGTACTTC | CASSLTGGRETQYF
TRBD2 | TRBJ2-2 | TRBV30 | . | TGTGCCTGGAGTGTACGAACTAGCGGAAAGGGCGGTACCGGGGAGCTGTTTTTT | CAWSVRTSGKGGTGELFF
TRBD2 | TRBJ2-3 | TRBV28 | . | TGTGCCAGCAGTTTAGCGACTAGCGGCACAGATACGCAGTATTTT | CASSLATSGTDTQYF
. | TRBJ1-2 | TRBV30 | . | TGTGCCTGGAGCCCGGGGAAAAGTGGCTACACCTTC | CAWSPGKSGYTF
TRBD1 | TRBJ2-1 | TRBV5-5 | . | TGTGCCAGCAGCTTGTCGGGCCGGGACAGGACCTCCTACAATGAGCAGTTCTTC | CASSLSGRDRTSYNEQFF
TRBD1 | TRBJ1-6 | TRBV4-1 | . | TGCGCCAGCAGCCAAGAACTCCTCCCGGGGACAGGATATTCACCCCTCCACTTT | CASSQELLPGTGYSPLHF
. | TRBJ2-3 | TRBV28 | . | TGTGCCAGCAGTTCCGGGAGCACAGATACGCAGTATTTT | CASSSGSTDTQYF
TRBD2 | TRBJ2-1 | TRBV5-1 | . | TGCGCCAGCAGCTCTCGGGGGACTAGCGGGAGGGCCAGATATGAGCAGTTCTTC | CASSSRGTSGRARYEQFF
. | TRBJ2-1 | TRBV4-2 | . | TGTGCCAGCAGCCAAGATCAGTACAATGAGCAGTTCTTC | CASSQDQYNEQFF
TRBD1 | TRBJ2-7 | TRBV6-6 | . | TGTGCCAGCAGTCGCCCGGACAGGGGGTCGTACGAGCAGTACTTC | CASSRPDRGSYEQYF
. | TRBJ1-2 | TRBV2 | . | TGTGCCAGCAGTCGGAGCTATGGCTACACCTTC | CASSRSYGYTF
TRBD2 | TRBJ2-1 | TRBV4-2 | . | TGTGCCAGCAGCCAAGAACCAGCGGGGGCCATCTACAATGAGCAGTTCTTC | CASSQEPAGAIYNEQFF
. | TRBJ2-5 | TRBV5-5 | . | TGTGCCAGCAGCTTCCAGGCGGGGAGCACAGGGACCCAGTACTTC | CASSFQAGSTGTQYF
. | TRBJ1-1 | TRBV28 | few | TGTGCCAGCAGTTTGACAGTTAACACTGAAGCTTTCTTT | CASSLTVNTEAFF
TRBD1 | TRBJ2-2 | TRBV4-3 | . | TGCGCCAGCAGCCAAGATCCTCTGACAGGGGGCCATACCGGGGAGCTGTTTTTT | CASSQDPLTGGHTGELFF
. | TRBJ2-1 | TRBV18 | . | TGTGCCAGCTCACCACCTAGCGGCAATGAGCAGTTCTTC | CASSPPSGNEQFF
. | TRBJ1-5 | TRBV21-1 | . | TGTGCCAGCAGCAAAGGGGGCCCAGGGGATGATAGCAATCAGCCCCAGCATTTT | CASSKGGPGDDSNQPQHF
. | TRBJ2-2 | TRBV28 | . | TGTGCCTGTGCAGCGAACACCGGGGAGCTGTTTTTT | CACAANTGELFF
TRBD2 | TRBJ2-5 | TRBV9 | . | TGTGCCAGCAGCGTTTCCCGTCTAGCGGGGGTAACCGGGCGAGAGACCCAGTACTTC | CASSVSRLAGVTGRETQYF
TRBD1 | TRBJ1-2 | TRBV4-2 | . | TGTGCCAGCAGCCCCGACAGGGTCTATGACTACACCTTC | CASSPDRVYDYTF
. | TRBJ2-7 | TRBV7-2 | . | TGTGCCAGCAGCCAGGTCCCTAACGAGCAGTACTTC | CASSQVPNEQYF
. | TRBJ1-6 | TRBV12-3/TRBV12-4 | . | TGTGCCAGCGGAGTCTCCTCCAATTCACCCCTCCACTTT | CASGVSSNSPLHF
TRBD2 | TRBJ2-1 | TRBV6-5 | . | TGTGCCAGCAGTTACTCGAGACTAGCGGGGGGGGATGAGCAGTTCTTC | CASSYSRLAGGDEQFF
. | TRBJ2-7 | TRBV5-1 | once | TGCGCCAGCAGCCTACAGCCAGGGGCCTACGAGCAGTACTTC | CASSLQPGAYEQYF
. | TRBJ1-1 | TRBV29-1 | . | TGCAGCGTTAAGGCGGGGCAGAACACTGAAGCTTTCTTT | CSVKAGQNTEAFF
TRBD2 | TRBJ2-1 | TRBV5-1 | . | TGCGCCAGCACCCGCGGACTAGCGGGTCCCTACAATGAGCAGTTCTTC | CASTRGLAGPYNEQFF